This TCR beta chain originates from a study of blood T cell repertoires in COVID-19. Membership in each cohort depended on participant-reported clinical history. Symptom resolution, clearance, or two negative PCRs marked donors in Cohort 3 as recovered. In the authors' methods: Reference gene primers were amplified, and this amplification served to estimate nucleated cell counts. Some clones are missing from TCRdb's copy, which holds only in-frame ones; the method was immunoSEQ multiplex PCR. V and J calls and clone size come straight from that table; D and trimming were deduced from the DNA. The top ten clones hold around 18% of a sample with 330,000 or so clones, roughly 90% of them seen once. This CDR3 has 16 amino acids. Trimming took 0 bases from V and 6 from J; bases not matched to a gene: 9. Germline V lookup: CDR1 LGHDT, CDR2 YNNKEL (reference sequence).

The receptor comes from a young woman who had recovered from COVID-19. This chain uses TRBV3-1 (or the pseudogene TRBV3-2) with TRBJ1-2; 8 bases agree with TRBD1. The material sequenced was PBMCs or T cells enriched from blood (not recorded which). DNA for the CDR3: TGTGCCAGCAGCCAAGATCGGCCAGGGGGCGGGGATGGCTACACCTTC. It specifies CASSQDRPGGGDGYTF.